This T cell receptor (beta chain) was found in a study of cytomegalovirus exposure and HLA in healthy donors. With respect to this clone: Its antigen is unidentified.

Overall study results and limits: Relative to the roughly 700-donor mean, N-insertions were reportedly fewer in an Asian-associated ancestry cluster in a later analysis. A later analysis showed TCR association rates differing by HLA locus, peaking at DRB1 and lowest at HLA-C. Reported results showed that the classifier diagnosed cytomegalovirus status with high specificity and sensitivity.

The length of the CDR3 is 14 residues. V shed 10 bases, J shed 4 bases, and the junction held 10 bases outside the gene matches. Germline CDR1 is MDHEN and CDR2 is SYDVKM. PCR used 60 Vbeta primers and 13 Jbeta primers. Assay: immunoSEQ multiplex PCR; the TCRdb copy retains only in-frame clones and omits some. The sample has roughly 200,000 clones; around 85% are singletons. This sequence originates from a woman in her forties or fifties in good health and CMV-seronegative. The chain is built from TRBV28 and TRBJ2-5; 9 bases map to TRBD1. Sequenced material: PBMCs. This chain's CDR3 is CATLRGTGTETQYF. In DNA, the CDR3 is TGTGCCACCCTAAGGGGGACAGGGACAGAGACCCAGTACTTC. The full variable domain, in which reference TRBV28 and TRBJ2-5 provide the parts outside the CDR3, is DVKVTQSSRYLVKRTGEKVFLECVQDMDHENMFWYRQDPGLGLRLIYFSYDVKMKEKGDIPEGYSVSREKKERFSLILESASTNQTSMYLCATLRGTGTETQYFGPGTRLLVL.